This TCR beta chain was identified during a study of identifying expanded T cells in peripheral blood. Generated by immunoSEQ multiplex PCR, the TCRdb table keeps only in-frame clones and is missing some. Seen here are over 85,000 clones, approximately 89% observed once, and the top ten hold roughly an eighth. The germline V gene has CDR1 GTSNPN and CDR2 SVGIG (reference sequence). V lost 1 base, J lost 0 bases, and 6 bases lay in between. CDR3 size: 14 residues. Collection occurred without any documented infections or immune events in donors. The chain carries TRBV30 and TRBJ1-4; no reliable D call. Input material: blood. The sequence derives from a person between 18 and 75 years old in good health. The CDR3 is CAWSDIPTNEKLFF. In DNA, the CDR3 is TGTGCCTGGAGTGACATCCCAACTAATGAAAAACTGTTTTTT.